Listed below are T cell receptor beta chains from one sample, sequenced in a study of T cell changes during pregnancy in multiple sclerosis. The repertoire was sequenced with immunoSEQ multiplex PCR; TCRdb's copy has only in-frame clones and lacks some. The table includes around 130,000 clones, roughly 92% detected once. Source: peripheral blood, taken before pregnancy. Source of these receptors: a female donor with multiple sclerosis, enrolled in a pregnancy study. The CDR3 runs from the conserved cysteine through the conserved F or W. The D gene is left open where the match is weak. Expanded clones are given a class, and other clones once, few, many or no size at all.

J gene	V gene	D gene	clone size	CDR3 protein	CDR3 DNA
TRBJ1-1	TRBV6-1	.	.	CASSEIGVDTEAFF	TGTGCCAGCAGTGAAATCGGAGTCGACACTGAAGCTTTCTTT
TRBJ2-5	TRBV2	.	.	CASSEADRGQETQYF	TGTGCCAGCAGTGAAGCAGACAGAGGCCAAGAGACCCAGTACTTC
TRBJ2-1	TRBV6-1	.	few	CASSEWAAGYNEQFF	TGTGCCAGCAGTGAATGGGCGGCGGGCTACAATGAGCAGTTCTTC
TRBJ2-5	TRBV29-1	TRBD1	.	CSARDRGTQETQYF	TGCAGCGCCCGGGACAGGGGGACACAAGAGACCCAGTACTTC
TRBJ1-1	TRBV11-3	TRBD1	.	CASSRGLNTEAFF	TGTGCCAGCAGCAGGGGGCTAAACACTGAAGCTTTCTTT
TRBJ2-3	TRBV6-5	TRBD1	.	CASSYIGTADTQYF	TGTGCCAGCAGTTACATAGGGACAGCAGATACGCAGTATTTT
TRBJ2-5	TRBV7-9	TRBD2	.	CASSPSGGQETQYF	TGTGCCAGCAGCCCCTCGGGGGGGCAAGAGACCCAGTACTTC
TRBJ2-2	TRBV19	.	.	CASSAQGANTGELFF	TGTGCCAGTAGCGCACAGGGCGCGAACACCGGGGAGCTGTTTTTT
TRBJ2-1	TRBV5-1	.	.	CASSSGRDNEQFF	TGCGCCAGCAGCTCTGGTCGAGACAATGAGCAGTTCTTC
TRBJ1-6	TRBV6-6	TRBD1	.	CASSYAGGGSPLHF	TGTGCCAGCAGTTACGCAGGGGGCGGGTCACCCCTCCACTTT
TRBJ1-2	TRBV6-5	TRBD1	.	CASRRDSESGYTF	TGTGCCAGCAGACGGGACAGCGAGAGCGGCTACACCTTC
TRBJ2-2	TRBV5-1	TRBD1	.	CASSRGQGYTGELFF	TGCGCCAGCAGCCGGGGACAGGGGTACACCGGGGAGCTGTTTTTT
TRBJ1-6	TRBV5-1	.	.	CASSLGPEGSSPLHF	TGCGCCAGCAGCTTGGGTCCCGAGGGTTCTTCACCCCTCCACTTT
TRBJ1-1	TRBV2	.	.	CASRLSGVELYTEAFF	TGTGCCAGCAGATTGAGCGGGGTGGAATTGTACACTGAAGCTTTCTTT
TRBJ2-7	TRBV6-6	.	once	CASTSSGTYEQYF	TGTGCCAGCACCTCTTCAGGTACCTACGAGCAGTACTTC
TRBJ2-1	TRBV18	.	.	CASSPERTADYNEQFF	TGTGCCAGCTCACCCGAGCGGACAGCCGACTACAATGAGCAGTTCTTC
TRBJ1-1	TRBV5-1	.	.	CASSLEGAEAFF	TGCGCCAGCAGCTTGGAAGGGGCTGAAGCTTTCTTT
TRBJ2-5	TRBV28	.	.	CASSSSNSQYF	TGTGCCAGCAGTTCTAGTAATAGTCAGTACTTC
TRBJ1-2	TRBV19	TRBD1	.	CASSVDRGLFYGYTF	TGTGCCAGTAGTGTGGACAGGGGGCTTTTCTATGGCTACACCTTC
TRBJ1-6	TRBV9	TRBD1	.	CASSVTGELGSPLHF	TGTGCCAGCAGCGTGACAGGGGAGTTGGGTTCACCCCTCCACTTT
TRBJ2-7	TRBV19	.	once	CASTPRAGSYEQYF	TGTGCCAGTACCCCCAGGGCTGGCTCCTACGAGCAGTACTTC
TRBJ2-3	TRBV27	TRBD2	once	CASSASGGAWTDTQYF	TGTGCCAGCAGCGCTAGCGGGGGGGCCTGGACAGATACGCAGTATTTT